This TCR beta chain was obtained from a study of metastatic and nonmetastatic thyroid tumors. On the study more broadly: Peripheral blood and tumor or nodule samples from malignant and benign thyroid patients were compared.

Whole-study results and caveats: It was reportedly found that TCR beta diversity was significantly higher in malignant thyroid tumors than in benign nodules, a difference seen in both blood and tumor samples.

The CDR3 spans 13 residues. From germline, CDR1 is SGHAT and CDR2 FQDESV (reference sequence). V was shortened by 3 bases and J by 8 bases, with 10 bases between the two germline ends. With regard to this clone: Its antigen is unidentified.

Among the patients, none had received any treatment before thyroid surgery. Per the study methods: A classifier for distant metastasis in papillary thyroid cancer was constructed using CDR3 differences observed across clinicopathological groups. TCRdb recomputed clones from the PCR reads via MiXCR. V and J calls and clone size were set by TCRdb, not the authors. The top ten clones hold about a sixth of a sample with more than 10,000 clones, roughly 29% of them seen once. The TCR comes from a male donor with papillary thyroid cancer or a benign thyroid nodule (not recorded which). Some clones in this sample may be carry-over from other donors' samples. The source material was tumor tissue. The V and J genes are TRBV11-1 and TRBJ1-4; D possibly corresponds to TRBD1 (6 bases). Here the CDR3 reads CASSFAGVEKLFF. Here the CDR3 DNA reads TGTGCCAGCAGCTTTGCAGGGGTCGAAAAACTGTTTTTT. Complete variable domain (other parts from reference TRBV11-1 and TRBJ1-4): EAEVAQSPRYKITEKSQAVAFWCDPISGHATLYWYRQILGQGPELLVQFQDESVVDDSQLPKDRFSAERLKGVDSTLKIQPAELGDSAMYLCASSFAGVEKLFFGSGTQLSVL.